These T cell receptor beta chains were read from a single sample in a study of tumor-infiltrating lymphocytes in primary liver carcinoma. One entry per CDR3 protein results from TCRdb running MiXCR on the multiplex PCR reads. Altogether 300,000 to 400,000 distinct CDR3 sequences are present, about 65% being singletons, with the ten largest covering 5% to 6.5%. The sequenced sample was peripheral blood. These receptors were taken from a man aged 40-49 years with primary liver carcinoma and hepatitis B virus infection. Both conserved end residues are part of each CDR3. Fields, in order: clone size, V gene, CDR3 length, J gene, D gene, CDR3 DNA, CDR3 protein. A D gene is named only where the DNA matches it firmly. Clone size, where shown, is once, few, many, or a class for clones that have expanded.

abundance: -
v_gene: TRBV7-9
len: 15
j_gene: TRBJ2-7
d_gene: -
CDR3nt: TGTGCCAGCAGCTTAGCCGGGCAGGGGAGACACGAGCAGTACTTC
CDR3aa: CASSLAGQGRHEQYF

abundance: -
v_gene: TRBV11-1
len: 16
j_gene: TRBJ2-7
d_gene: TRBD1
CDR3nt: TGTACCAGCAGCCATACAGGGGTGACCCTCCCCTACGAGCACTACTTC
CDR3aa: CTSSHTGVTLPYEHYF

abundance: -
v_gene: TRBV12-3/TRBV12-4
len: 14
j_gene: TRBJ2-7
d_gene: TRBD1
CDR3nt: TGTGCCAGCAGTACCGGACAGGGCGCCTACGAGCAGTACTTC
CDR3aa: CASSTGQGAYEQYF

abundance: -
v_gene: TRBV10-1
len: 15
j_gene: TRBJ1-4
d_gene: -
CDR3nt: TGCGCCAGCAGTGAGTCGTGGGGAGGCGGAGAAAAACTGTTTTTT
CDR3aa: CASSESWGGGEKLFF

abundance: -
v_gene: TRBV11-2
len: 10
j_gene: TRBJ2-7
d_gene: -
CDR3nt: TGCGCCAGCACACAATACGAGCAGTACTTC
CDR3aa: CASTQYEQYF

abundance: -
v_gene: TRBV29-1
len: 12
j_gene: TRBJ1-2
d_gene: -
CDR3nt: TGCATCGTTGGACGGGGGGAAGCCGGCTACACCTTC
CDR3aa: CIVGRGEAGYTF

abundance: -
v_gene: TRBV11-2
len: 15
j_gene: TRBJ2-7
d_gene: -
CDR3nt: TGTGCCAGCAGCTCTAGGAACGGAGATTCCTACGATCAGTACTTC
CDR3aa: CASSSRNGDSYDQYF

abundance: -
v_gene: TRBV7-3
len: 15
j_gene: TRBJ2-2
d_gene: TRBD1
CDR3nt: TGTGCCAGCTGTACCGGGACAGGGAACACCGGGGAGCTGTTTTTT
CDR3aa: CASCTGTGNTGELFF

abundance: -
v_gene: TRBV11-2
len: 14
j_gene: TRBJ2-7
d_gene: -
CDR3nt: TGTGCCAGCAACTTCGTGACTCAGTCCTACGAGCAGTACTTC
CDR3aa: CASNFVTQSYEQYF

abundance: many
v_gene: TRBV6-2/TRBV6-3
len: 15
j_gene: TRBJ2-1
d_gene: -
CDR3nt: TGTGCCAGCAGTTACGATGGACCCGCCCTCAATGAGCAGTTCTTC
CDR3aa: CASSYDGPALNEQFF

abundance: many
v_gene: TRBV4-2
len: 15
j_gene: TRBJ1-5
d_gene: -
CDR3nt: TGTGCCAGCAGCCAAGATGATGGTGTCAATCAGCCCCAGCATTTT
CDR3aa: CASSQDDGVNQPQHF

abundance: many
v_gene: TRBV4-2
len: 15
j_gene: TRBJ2-3
d_gene: -
CDR3nt: TGTGCCAGCAGCCAAGCTATACAGGAGGGGGATACGCAGTATTTT
CDR3aa: CASSQAIQEGDTQYF

abundance: few
v_gene: TRBV10-1
len: 14
j_gene: TRBJ2-2
d_gene: TRBD1
CDR3nt: TGCGCCAGCAGTGAACAGGGGGACACCGGGGAGCTGTTTTTT
CDR3aa: CASSEQGDTGELFF

abundance: few
v_gene: TRBV10-2
len: 13
j_gene: TRBJ2-2
d_gene: -
CDR3nt: TGCGCCAGCAGTGCCACGAACACCGGGGAGCTGTTTTTT
CDR3aa: CASSATNTGELFF

abundance: -
v_gene: TRBV11-2
len: 15
j_gene: TRBJ2-3
d_gene: -
CDR3nt: TGTGCCAGCAGCTACCAAGCTAGTTTCACAGATACGCAGTATTTT
CDR3aa: CASSYQASFTDTQYF

abundance: many
v_gene: TRBV4-2
len: 15
j_gene: TRBJ2-1
d_gene: TRBD1
CDR3nt: TGTGCCAGCAGCCTAGGCCCAACAGGGGAAGATGAGCAGTTCTTC
CDR3aa: CASSLGPTGEDEQFF

abundance: many
v_gene: TRBV6-5
len: 15
j_gene: TRBJ2-7
d_gene: TRBD2
CDR3nt: TGTGCCAGCAGTTACGCGGTAGCGGGCTTATACGAGCAGTACTTC
CDR3aa: CASSYAVAGLYEQYF

abundance: -
v_gene: TRBV4-1
len: 15
j_gene: TRBJ2-7
d_gene: -
CDR3nt: TGCGTCAGCAGCCAAGCGTGGACAGAGATATACGAGCAGTACTTC
CDR3aa: CVSSQAWTEIYEQYF

abundance: few
v_gene: TRBV6-1
len: 13
j_gene: TRBJ2-7
d_gene: -
CDR3nt: TGTGCCTCTGGAGCGGGCACGAAAGGGGAGCAGTACTTC
CDR3aa: CASGAGTKGEQYF

abundance: -
v_gene: TRBV5-1
len: 17
j_gene: TRBJ2-7
d_gene: -
CDR3nt: TGCGCCATCAGCTTGGCCGGGCTCCCGGACTACGCCTACGAACAGTACTTC
CDR3aa: CAISLAGLPDYAYEQYF

abundance: -
v_gene: TRBV11-3
len: 15
j_gene: TRBJ2-1
d_gene: TRBD2
CDR3nt: TGTGCCAGCGGCTTAGTAGCGGGAGGTCACAATGAGCAGTTCTTC
CDR3aa: CASGLVAGGHNEQFF

abundance: few
v_gene: TRBV4-1
len: 15
j_gene: TRBJ1-5
d_gene: TRBD1
CDR3nt: TGCGCCAGCAGCCAAGTCAGGGGGCAGTCTCAGCCCCAGCATTTT
CDR3aa: CASSQVRGQSQPQHF

abundance: once
v_gene: TRBV28
len: 15
j_gene: TRBJ1-2
d_gene: TRBD1
CDR3nt: TGTGCCAGCAACCTGCCCGGGACAGGGAACTATGACTACACCTTC
CDR3aa: CASNLPGTGNYDYTF

abundance: few
v_gene: TRBV11-1
len: 16
j_gene: TRBJ2-3
d_gene: TRBD2
CDR3nt: TGTGCCAGCAGCTTAGGGGCGGGAGTCATCTCCAATACGCAGTATTTT
CDR3aa: CASSLGAGVISNTQYF

abundance: -
v_gene: TRBV6-5
len: 14
j_gene: TRBJ1-1
d_gene: -
CDR3nt: TGTGCCGGCAGAACCGGGCTTCCGAACACTGAAGCTTTCTTT
CDR3aa: CAGRTGLPNTEAFF